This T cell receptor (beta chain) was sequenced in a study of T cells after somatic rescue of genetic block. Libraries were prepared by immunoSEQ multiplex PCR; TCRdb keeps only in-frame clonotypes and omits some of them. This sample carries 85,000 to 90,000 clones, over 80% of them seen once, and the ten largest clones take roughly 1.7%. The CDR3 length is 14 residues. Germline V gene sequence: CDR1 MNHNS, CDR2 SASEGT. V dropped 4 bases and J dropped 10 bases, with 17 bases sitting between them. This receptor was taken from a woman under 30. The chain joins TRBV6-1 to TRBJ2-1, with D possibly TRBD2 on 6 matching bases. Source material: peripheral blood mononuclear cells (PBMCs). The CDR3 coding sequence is TGTGCCAGCAGTGCGGGCCCGGGGGTGAGGGAGCAGTTCTTC. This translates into CASSAGPGVREQFF.